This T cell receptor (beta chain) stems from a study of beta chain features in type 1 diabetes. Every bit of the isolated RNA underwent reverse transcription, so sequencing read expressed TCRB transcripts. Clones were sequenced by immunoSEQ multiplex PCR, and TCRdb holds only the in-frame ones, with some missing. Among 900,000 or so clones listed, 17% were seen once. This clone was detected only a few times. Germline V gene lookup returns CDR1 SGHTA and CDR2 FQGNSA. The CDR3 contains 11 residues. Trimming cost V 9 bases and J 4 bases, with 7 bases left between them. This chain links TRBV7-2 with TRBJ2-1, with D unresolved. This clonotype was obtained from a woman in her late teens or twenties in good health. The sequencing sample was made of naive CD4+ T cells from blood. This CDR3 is CASLSYNEQFF. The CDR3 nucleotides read TGTGCCAGTCTATCGTACAATGAGCAGTTCTTC.